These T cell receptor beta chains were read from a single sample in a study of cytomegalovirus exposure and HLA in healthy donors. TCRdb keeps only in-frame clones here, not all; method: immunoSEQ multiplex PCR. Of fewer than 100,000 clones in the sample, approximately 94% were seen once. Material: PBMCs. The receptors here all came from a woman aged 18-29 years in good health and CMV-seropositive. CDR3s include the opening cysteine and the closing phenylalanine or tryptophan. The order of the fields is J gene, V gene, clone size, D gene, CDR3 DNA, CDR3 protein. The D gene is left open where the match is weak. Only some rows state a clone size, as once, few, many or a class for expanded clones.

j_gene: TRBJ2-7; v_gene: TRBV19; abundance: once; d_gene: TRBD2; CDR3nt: TGTGCCAGTACCTGGAGGTTACAGGGCAGGGATGGACTAGCGGTATCCTACGAGCAGTACTTC; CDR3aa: CASTWRLQGRDGLAVSYEQYF
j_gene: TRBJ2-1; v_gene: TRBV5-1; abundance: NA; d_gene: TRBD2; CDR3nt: TGCGCCAGCAGCTCCGGGACTAGCGGGGAGAATGAGCAGTTCTTC; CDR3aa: CASSSGTSGENEQFF
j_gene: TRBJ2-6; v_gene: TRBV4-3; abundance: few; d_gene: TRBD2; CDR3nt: TGCGCCAGCAGCCAAGGGACTAGCAGCTCTGGGGCCAACGTCCTGACTTTC; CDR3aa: CASSQGTSSSGANVLTF
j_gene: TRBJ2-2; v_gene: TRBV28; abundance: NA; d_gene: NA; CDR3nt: TGTGCCAGCAGTTTACGGGGATTCAGGGGAGTGAACACCGGGGAGCTGTTTTTT; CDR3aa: CASSLRGFRGVNTGELFF
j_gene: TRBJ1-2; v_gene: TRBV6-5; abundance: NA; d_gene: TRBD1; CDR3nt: TGTGCCACCGGGACAGCAAACTATGGCTACACCTTC; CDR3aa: CATGTANYGYTF
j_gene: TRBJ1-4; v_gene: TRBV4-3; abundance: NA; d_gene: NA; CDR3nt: TGCGCCAGCAGCCCGGGACATACTCAGGGTGAAAAACTGTTTTTT; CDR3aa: CASSPGHTQGEKLFF
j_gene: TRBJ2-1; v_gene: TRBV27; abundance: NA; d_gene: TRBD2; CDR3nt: TGTGCCAGCAGTTCGGGGGGGGATTACAATGAGCAGTTCTTC; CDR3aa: CASSSGGDYNEQFF
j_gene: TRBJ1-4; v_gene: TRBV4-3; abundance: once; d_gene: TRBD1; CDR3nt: TGCGCCAGCAGCCTGGAGGGGGGACAGGGTACTGAAAAACTGTTTTTT; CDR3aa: CASSLEGGQGTEKLFF
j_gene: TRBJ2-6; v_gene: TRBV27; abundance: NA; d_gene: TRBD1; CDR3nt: TGTGCCAGCAGTCGACCCTCGGGACAGGGGTCCTCTTTTTCTGGGGCCAACGTCCTGACTTTC; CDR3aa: CASSRPSGQGSSFSGANVLTF
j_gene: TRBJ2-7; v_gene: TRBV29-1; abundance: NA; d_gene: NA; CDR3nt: TGCAGCGTTGATCCAGAACCGTCGGGACAACTCCGTTACGAGCAGTACTTC; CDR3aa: CSVDPEPSGQLRYEQYF
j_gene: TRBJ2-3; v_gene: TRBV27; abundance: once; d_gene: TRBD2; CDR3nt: TGTGCCAGCAGTTTAACGGGAGGGCCTGGGGATACGCAGTATTTT; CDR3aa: CASSLTGGPGDTQYF
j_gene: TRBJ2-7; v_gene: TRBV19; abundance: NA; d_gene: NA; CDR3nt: TGTGCCAGTAGTACCGGACAGTCGCGGGAGCAGTACTTC; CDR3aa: CASSTGQSREQYF
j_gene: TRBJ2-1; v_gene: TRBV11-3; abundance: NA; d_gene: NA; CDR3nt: TGTGCCAGCAGCTCCCCCCCCCACACCAATGAGCAGTTCTTC; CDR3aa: CASSSPPHTNEQFF
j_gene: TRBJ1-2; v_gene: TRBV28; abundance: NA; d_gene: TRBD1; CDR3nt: TGTGCCAGTAGGAGGTTTGGGGGACAGGGCGCGAACTATGGCTACACCTTC; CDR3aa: CASRRFGGQGANYGYTF
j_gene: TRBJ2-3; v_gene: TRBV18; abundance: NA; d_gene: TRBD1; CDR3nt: TGTGCCAGCTCACCCCAGGGGGCGTTAAGAGATACGCAGTATTTT; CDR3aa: CASSPQGALRDTQYF
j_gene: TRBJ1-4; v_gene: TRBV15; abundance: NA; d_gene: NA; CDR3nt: TGTGCCACCAGCGGGGGCCGTAATACTAATGAAAAACTGTTTTTT; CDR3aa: CATSGGRNTNEKLFF
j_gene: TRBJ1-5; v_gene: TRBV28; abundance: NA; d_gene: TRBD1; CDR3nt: TGTGCCAGCAGGTCCTTTACCAGGGGGGACAATCAGCCCCAGCATTTT; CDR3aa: CASRSFTRGDNQPQHF
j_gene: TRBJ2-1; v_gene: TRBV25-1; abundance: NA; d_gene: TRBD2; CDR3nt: TGTGCCAGCAGTGGCCCGGGAGCGGGGGACAATGAGCAGTTCTTC; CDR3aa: CASSGPGAGDNEQFF
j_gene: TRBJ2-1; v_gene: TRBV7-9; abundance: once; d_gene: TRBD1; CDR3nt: TGTGCCAGCAGCCCAGGGACAGAACGGGATGAGCAGTTCTTC; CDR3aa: CASSPGTERDEQFF
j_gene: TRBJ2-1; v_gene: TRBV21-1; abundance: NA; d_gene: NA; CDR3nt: TGTGCCAGCAGCAAAACGTGTCCGGGACACTCCTACAATGAGCAGTTCTTC; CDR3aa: CASSKTCPGHSYNEQFF
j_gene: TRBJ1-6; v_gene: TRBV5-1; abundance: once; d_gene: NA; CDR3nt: TGCGCCAGCAGCCGGCGGACAGATTACTCCTATAATTCACCCCTCCACTTT; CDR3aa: CASSRRTDYSYNSPLHF
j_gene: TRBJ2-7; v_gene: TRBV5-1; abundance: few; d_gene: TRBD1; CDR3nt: TGCGCCAGCAGCTTGGGACAGGGGCGTTCCTACGAGCAGTACTTC; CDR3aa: CASSLGQGRSYEQYF
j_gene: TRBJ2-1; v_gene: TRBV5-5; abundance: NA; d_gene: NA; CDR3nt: TGTGCCAGCAGCTTGCAGCGGGACAATGAGCAGTTCTTC; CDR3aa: CASSLQRDNEQFF
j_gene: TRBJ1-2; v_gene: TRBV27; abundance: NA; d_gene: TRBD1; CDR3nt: TGTGCCAGCACCCGGACAGGGGGCTTATCTTATGGCTACACCTTC; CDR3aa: CASTRTGGLSYGYTF
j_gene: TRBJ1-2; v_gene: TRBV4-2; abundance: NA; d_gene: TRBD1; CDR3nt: TGTGCCAGCAGCCTAACAGGGGACAACTCTAACTATGGCTACACCTTC; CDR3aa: CASSLTGDNSNYGYTF
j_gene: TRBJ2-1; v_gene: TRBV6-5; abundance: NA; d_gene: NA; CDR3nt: TGTGCCAGCAGTTACAAGCGGAGTCTCTACAATGAGCAGTTCTTC; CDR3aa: CASSYKRSLYNEQFF
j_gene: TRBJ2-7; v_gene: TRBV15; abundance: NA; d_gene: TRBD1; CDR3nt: TGTGCCACCGATCACCCGGACAGGGCCTTCTTCGAGCAGTACTTC; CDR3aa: CATDHPDRAFFEQYF